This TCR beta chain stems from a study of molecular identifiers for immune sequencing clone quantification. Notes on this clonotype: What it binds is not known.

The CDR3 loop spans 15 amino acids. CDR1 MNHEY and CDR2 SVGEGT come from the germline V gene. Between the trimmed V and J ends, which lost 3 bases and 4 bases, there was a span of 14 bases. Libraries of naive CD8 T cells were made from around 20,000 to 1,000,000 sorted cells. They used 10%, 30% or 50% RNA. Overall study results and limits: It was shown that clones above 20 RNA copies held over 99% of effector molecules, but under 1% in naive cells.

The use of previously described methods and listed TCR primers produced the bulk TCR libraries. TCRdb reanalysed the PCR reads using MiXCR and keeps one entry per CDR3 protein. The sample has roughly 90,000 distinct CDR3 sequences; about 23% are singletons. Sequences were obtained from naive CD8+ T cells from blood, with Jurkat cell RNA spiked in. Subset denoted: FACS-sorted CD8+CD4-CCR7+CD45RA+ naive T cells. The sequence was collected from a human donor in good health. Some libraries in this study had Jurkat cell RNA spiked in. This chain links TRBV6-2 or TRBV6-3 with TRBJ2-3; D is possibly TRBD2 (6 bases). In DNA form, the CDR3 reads TGTGCCAGCAGTTATCTGGCGGGATTCTCAGATACGCAGTATTTT. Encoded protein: CASSYLAGFSDTQYF.